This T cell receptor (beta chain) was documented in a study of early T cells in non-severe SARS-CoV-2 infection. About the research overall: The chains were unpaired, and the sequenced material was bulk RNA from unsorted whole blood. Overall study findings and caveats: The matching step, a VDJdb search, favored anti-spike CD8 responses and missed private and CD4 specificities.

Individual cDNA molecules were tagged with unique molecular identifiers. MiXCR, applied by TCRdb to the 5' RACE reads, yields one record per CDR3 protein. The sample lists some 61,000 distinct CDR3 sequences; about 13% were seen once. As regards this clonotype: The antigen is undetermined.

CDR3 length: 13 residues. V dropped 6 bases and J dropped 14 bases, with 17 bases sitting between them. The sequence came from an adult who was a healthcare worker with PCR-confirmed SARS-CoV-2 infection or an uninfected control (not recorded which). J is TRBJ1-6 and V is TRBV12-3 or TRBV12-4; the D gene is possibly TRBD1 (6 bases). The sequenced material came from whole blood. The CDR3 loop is CASRYTGTQALHF. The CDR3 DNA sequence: TGTGCCAGCAGATACACAGGGACCCAGGCCCTCCACTTT.